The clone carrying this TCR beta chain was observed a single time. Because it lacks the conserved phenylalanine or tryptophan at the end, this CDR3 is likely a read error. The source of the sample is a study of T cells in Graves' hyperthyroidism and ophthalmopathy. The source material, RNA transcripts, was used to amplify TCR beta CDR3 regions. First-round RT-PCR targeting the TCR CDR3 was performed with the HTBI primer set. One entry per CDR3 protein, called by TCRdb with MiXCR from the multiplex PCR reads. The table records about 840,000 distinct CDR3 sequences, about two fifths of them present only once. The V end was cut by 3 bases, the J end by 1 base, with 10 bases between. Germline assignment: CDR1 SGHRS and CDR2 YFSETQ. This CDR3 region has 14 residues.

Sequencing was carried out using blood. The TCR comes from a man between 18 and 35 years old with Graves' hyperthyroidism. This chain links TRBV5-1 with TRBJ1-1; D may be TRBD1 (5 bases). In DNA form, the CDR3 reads TGCGCCAGCAGCTCGGGGACGGAGAACACTGAAGCTTTCCTT. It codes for CASSSGTENTEAFL.